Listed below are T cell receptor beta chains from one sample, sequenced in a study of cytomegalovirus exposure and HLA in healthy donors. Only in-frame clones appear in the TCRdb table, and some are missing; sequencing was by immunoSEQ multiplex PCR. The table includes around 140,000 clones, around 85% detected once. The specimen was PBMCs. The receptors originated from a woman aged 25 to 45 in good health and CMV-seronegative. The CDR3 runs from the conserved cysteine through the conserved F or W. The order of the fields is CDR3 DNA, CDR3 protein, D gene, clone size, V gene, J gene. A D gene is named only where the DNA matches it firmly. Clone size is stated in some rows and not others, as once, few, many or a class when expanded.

cdr3_nt: TGTGCCAGCAGCTCCCGCCTCCCCGGGACAGGGAATTCACCCCTCCACTTT
cdr3_aa: CASSSRLPGTGNSPLHF
d_call: TRBD1
clone_size: NA
v_call: TRBV7-9
j_call: TRBJ1-6

cdr3_nt: TGTGCCAGCAGCCAAGGTCCCAGGGGGCAGATCACCGGGGAGCTGTTTTTT
cdr3_aa: CASSQGPRGQITGELFF
d_call: TRBD1
clone_size: once
v_call: TRBV4-2
j_call: TRBJ2-2

cdr3_nt: TGCGCCAGCAGCTTAGAGCGGGGGCACAATGAGCAGTTCTTC
cdr3_aa: CASSLERGHNEQFF
d_call: TRBD2
clone_size: NA
v_call: TRBV5-1
j_call: TRBJ2-1

cdr3_nt: TGTGCCAGCAGCGTAGAACTTGACACTGAAGCTTTCTTT
cdr3_aa: CASSVELDTEAFF
d_call: NA
clone_size: NA
v_call: TRBV9
j_call: TRBJ1-1

cdr3_nt: TGTGCCAGCAGCTTAAAAGGAGGGGGCTCACCCCTCCACTTT
cdr3_aa: CASSLKGGGSPLHF
d_call: TRBD1
clone_size: few
v_call: TRBV7-9
j_call: TRBJ1-6

cdr3_nt: TGTGCCAGCAGCGTAGGGACAACCTCTGGAAACACCATATATTTT
cdr3_aa: CASSVGTTSGNTIYF
d_call: NA
clone_size: NA
v_call: TRBV9
j_call: TRBJ1-3

cdr3_nt: TGTGCCAGCAGCCCCGGGACAGGGGGCAGGGAGCAGTTCTTC
cdr3_aa: CASSPGTGGREQFF
d_call: TRBD1
clone_size: NA
v_call: TRBV11-2
j_call: TRBJ2-1

cdr3_nt: TGTGCCAGCAGCGCCCCGGACGGGGATGAGCAGTTCTTC
cdr3_aa: CASSAPDGDEQFF
d_call: NA
clone_size: once
v_call: TRBV7-6
j_call: TRBJ2-1

cdr3_nt: TGTGCCAGCAGTTTTGCGGGAGGGATGGCCAAAAACATTCAGTACTTC
cdr3_aa: CASSFAGGMAKNIQYF
d_call: TRBD2
clone_size: NA
v_call: TRBV2
j_call: TRBJ2-4

cdr3_nt: TGTGCCAGCAGCTTAGATCTGAGCACAGATACGCAGTATTTT
cdr3_aa: CASSLDLSTDTQYF
d_call: NA
clone_size: NA
v_call: TRBV11-2
j_call: TRBJ2-3

cdr3_nt: TGTGCCAGCAGTGTCGGGGGTGGCTACACCTTC
cdr3_aa: CASSVGGGYTF
d_call: NA
clone_size: few
v_call: TRBV5-6
j_call: TRBJ1-2

cdr3_nt: TGTGCCACCTCGACAGAAATGAACACTGAAGCTTTCTTT
cdr3_aa: CATSTEMNTEAFF
d_call: NA
clone_size: NA
v_call: TRBV2
j_call: TRBJ1-1

cdr3_nt: TGTGCCAGCAGCGACCGGAGGACAGGGTACAATGAGCAGTTCTTC
cdr3_aa: CASSDRRTGYNEQFF
d_call: TRBD1
clone_size: NA
v_call: TRBV9
j_call: TRBJ2-1

cdr3_nt: TGTGCCAGCAGTTGGCTAGCGGCGTACAATGAGCAGTTCTTC
cdr3_aa: CASSWLAAYNEQFF
d_call: TRBD2
clone_size: NA
v_call: TRBV28
j_call: TRBJ2-1

cdr3_nt: TGTGCCAGCAGCTTACTTGGACAGCCTAGCGGAAACAATGAGCAGTTCTTC
cdr3_aa: CASSLLGQPSGNNEQFF
d_call: NA
clone_size: NA
v_call: TRBV13
j_call: TRBJ2-1

cdr3_nt: TGTGCCAGCAGTTTAAGGGGATCTAGCAATCAGCCCCAGCATTTT
cdr3_aa: CASSLRGSSNQPQHF
d_call: NA
clone_size: few
v_call: TRBV6-5
j_call: TRBJ1-5

cdr3_nt: TGTGCCAGCAGCTTCTACAGAAATGAGCAGTTCTTC
cdr3_aa: CASSFYRNEQFF
d_call: NA
clone_size: NA
v_call: TRBV7-9
j_call: TRBJ2-1

cdr3_nt: TGTGCCTGGAGTGTACGTGGGACAGGGAGAACTGAAGCTTTCTTT
cdr3_aa: CAWSVRGTGRTEAFF
d_call: TRBD1
clone_size: NA
v_call: TRBV30
j_call: TRBJ1-1

cdr3_nt: TGTGCCATCAGTGAGGCGCTCTACGAGCAGTACTTC
cdr3_aa: CAISEALYEQYF
d_call: NA
clone_size: NA
v_call: TRBV10-3
j_call: TRBJ2-7

cdr3_nt: TGTGCCAGCAGTAGACGACAGGTTATAGGCTCACCCCTCCACTTT
cdr3_aa: CASSRRQVIGSPLHF
d_call: NA
clone_size: NA
v_call: TRBV6-5
j_call: TRBJ1-6

cdr3_nt: TGTGCCAGCAGTGTGGGACTAGCGGGAGACGAGCAGTACTTC
cdr3_aa: CASSVGLAGDEQYF
d_call: TRBD2
clone_size: NA
v_call: TRBV28
j_call: TRBJ2-7

cdr3_nt: TGTGCCAGCAGCTCACGGGACAGGGGACACAATGAGCAGTTCTTC
cdr3_aa: CASSSRDRGHNEQFF
d_call: TRBD1
clone_size: NA
v_call: TRBV7-9
j_call: TRBJ2-1

cdr3_nt: TGTGCCAGCAGCAGCATACAGGGCTTCGCCGAGCAGTACTTC
cdr3_aa: CASSSIQGFAEQYF
d_call: NA
clone_size: NA
v_call: TRBV6-5
j_call: TRBJ2-7

cdr3_nt: TGTGCCAGCTCTCTCCAGGGAAGGAACAATCAGCCCCAGCATTTT
cdr3_aa: CASSLQGRNNQPQHF
d_call: NA
clone_size: NA
v_call: TRBV18
j_call: TRBJ1-5

cdr3_nt: TGTGCCAGCTCACCGGACAGTCGCAATCAGCCCCAGCATTTT
cdr3_aa: CASSPDSRNQPQHF
d_call: NA
clone_size: NA
v_call: TRBV18
j_call: TRBJ1-5

cdr3_nt: TGTGCCAGCAGTCTACGGGACAGACCCTATGGCTACACCTTC
cdr3_aa: CASSLRDRPYGYTF
d_call: TRBD1
clone_size: NA
v_call: TRBV5-8
j_call: TRBJ1-2

cdr3_nt: TGTGCCAGCAGCGTTGAGGGCTTAGGGAACACTGAAGCTTTCTTT
cdr3_aa: CASSVEGLGNTEAFF
d_call: NA
clone_size: NA
v_call: TRBV9
j_call: TRBJ1-1

cdr3_nt: TGTGCCAGTACCCCCGGGGGGGTCGGGCCCCAGCATTTT
cdr3_aa: CASTPGGVGPQHF
d_call: NA
clone_size: NA
v_call: TRBV19
j_call: TRBJ1-5

cdr3_nt: TGCGCCAGCAGCTTGACTTTCACAGGTACGCAGTATTTT
cdr3_aa: CASSLTFTGTQYF
d_call: NA
clone_size: once
v_call: TRBV5-1
j_call: TRBJ2-3

cdr3_nt: TGCGCCAGCAGCTTCGGTCAGGGGTCCTACGAGCAGTACTTC
cdr3_aa: CASSFGQGSYEQYF
d_call: NA
clone_size: NA
v_call: TRBV5-1
j_call: TRBJ2-7

cdr3_nt: TGTGCCAGCAGTGCGGGGGGCGATGGCTACACCTTC
cdr3_aa: CASSAGGDGYTF
d_call: NA
clone_size: once
v_call: TRBV28
j_call: TRBJ1-2

cdr3_nt: TGTGCCAGCAGCCCGCTAGCGGGGGGTACAGATACGCAGTATTTT
cdr3_aa: CASSPLAGGTDTQYF
d_call: TRBD2
clone_size: NA
v_call: TRBV7-3
j_call: TRBJ2-3

cdr3_nt: TGTGCCACCAGCAGAGGGACAGGCCAAGAGACCCAGTACTTC
cdr3_aa: CATSRGTGQETQYF
d_call: TRBD1
clone_size: NA
v_call: TRBV15
j_call: TRBJ2-5

cdr3_nt: TGTGCAAGAAAGGGGTACCGCTCTGGAAACACCATATATTTT
cdr3_aa: CARKGYRSGNTIYF
d_call: NA
clone_size: NA
v_call: TRBV6-4
j_call: TRBJ1-3

cdr3_nt: TGTGCCAGCAGCGGCGGGACAGGGGGCGGGTATGGCTACACCTTC
cdr3_aa: CASSGGTGGGYGYTF
d_call: TRBD1
clone_size: few
v_call: TRBV5-5
j_call: TRBJ1-2

cdr3_nt: TGCGCCAGCTCCCCCCGGGACATGGCTGAAAAACTGTTTTTT
cdr3_aa: CASSPRDMAEKLFF
d_call: NA
clone_size: NA
v_call: TRBV5-1
j_call: TRBJ1-4

cdr3_nt: TGCGCCAGCAGCCCCCCTGGGGGGGAGACCCAGTACTTC
cdr3_aa: CASSPPGGETQYF
d_call: NA
clone_size: NA
v_call: TRBV4-1
j_call: TRBJ2-5

cdr3_nt: TGCGCCAGCAGCCAAGATTGGGGGGCGGGGGGTCTGGATACGCAGTATTTT
cdr3_aa: CASSQDWGAGGLDTQYF
d_call: TRBD2
clone_size: once
v_call: TRBV4-3
j_call: TRBJ2-3

cdr3_nt: TGTGCCAGCAGCTTAGGCCCTGGCCAGCAGGATTATGGCTACACCTTC
cdr3_aa: CASSLGPGQQDYGYTF
d_call: NA
clone_size: NA
v_call: TRBV7-2
j_call: TRBJ1-2

cdr3_nt: TGTGCCAGCAGTGAATTGAAGGGGTTGACCGAGCAGTACTTC
cdr3_aa: CASSELKGLTEQYF
d_call: NA
clone_size: NA
v_call: TRBV2
j_call: TRBJ2-7

cdr3_nt: TGTGCCAGCAGTGAGGGCGGCAGGGGGCCCACTGAAGCTTTCTTT
cdr3_aa: CASSEGGRGPTEAFF
d_call: TRBD1
clone_size: NA
v_call: TRBV25-1
j_call: TRBJ1-1

cdr3_nt: TGTGCCAGTAGTATAGTATCTCGGGGGGGCAACACCGGGGAGCTGTTTTTT
cdr3_aa: CASSIVSRGGNTGELFF
d_call: TRBD2
clone_size: NA
v_call: TRBV19
j_call: TRBJ2-2

cdr3_nt: TGTGCCTGGAACAGGGACCTCACAGATACGCAGTATTTT
cdr3_aa: CAWNRDLTDTQYF
d_call: NA
clone_size: NA
v_call: TRBV30
j_call: TRBJ2-3

cdr3_nt: TGTGCCAGCACCATAGCAGGGGTCGCGGAGACCCAGTACTTC
cdr3_aa: CASTIAGVAETQYF
d_call: NA
clone_size: NA
v_call: TRBV28
j_call: TRBJ2-5

cdr3_nt: TGTGCCAGCAGCTTGGGACTAAGAGGAGGATCCGAGCAGTACTTC
cdr3_aa: CASSLGLRGGSEQYF
d_call: TRBD2
clone_size: once
v_call: TRBV7-6
j_call: TRBJ2-7

cdr3_nt: TGCGCCAGCAGCAAAGGACAGGATCAGAGTCAGCCCCAGCATTTT
cdr3_aa: CASSKGQDQSQPQHF
d_call: TRBD1
clone_size: NA
v_call: TRBV10-2
j_call: TRBJ1-5

cdr3_nt: TGTGCCAGCAGCTTAACGGCAGGGGGCGCAGCAGATACGCAGTATTTT
cdr3_aa: CASSLTAGGAADTQYF
d_call: TRBD1
clone_size: NA
v_call: TRBV7-3
j_call: TRBJ2-3

cdr3_nt: TGTGCCAGCTCACCGTCAGGGGGCAATCAGCCCCAGCATTTT
cdr3_aa: CASSPSGGNQPQHF
d_call: NA
clone_size: NA
v_call: TRBV18
j_call: TRBJ1-5

cdr3_nt: TGTGCCAGCAGCTTAGCGCTAACAGGGTCGGGAAACACCATATATTTT
cdr3_aa: CASSLALTGSGNTIYF
d_call: NA
clone_size: NA
v_call: TRBV7-9
j_call: TRBJ1-3

cdr3_nt: TGTGCCAGCTCACCAGAGGCCTCGAACACCGGGGAGCTGTTTTTT
cdr3_aa: CASSPEASNTGELFF
d_call: NA
clone_size: NA
v_call: TRBV18
j_call: TRBJ2-2

cdr3_nt: TGTGCTACCCAACGGGGTGAGGGGGAGCTGTTTTTT
cdr3_aa: CATQRGEGELFF
d_call: NA
clone_size: few
v_call: TRBV6-5
j_call: TRBJ2-2

cdr3_nt: TGTGCCAGCAGCGTAGTGGGCACTCGAGATACGCAGTATTTT
cdr3_aa: CASSVVGTRDTQYF
d_call: NA
clone_size: NA
v_call: TRBV9
j_call: TRBJ2-3

cdr3_nt: TGTGCCAGCAGTGGGGACAGAAACTATGGCTACACCTTC
cdr3_aa: CASSGDRNYGYTF
d_call: TRBD1
clone_size: once
v_call: TRBV2
j_call: TRBJ1-2

cdr3_nt: TGTGCCAGCAGCTTAGAACACGGGGGAAACACCATATATTTT
cdr3_aa: CASSLEHGGNTIYF
d_call: NA
clone_size: few
v_call: TRBV7-2
j_call: TRBJ1-3

cdr3_nt: TGTGCCAGCAGCCTCGGACTAGCGGGGGGGCTGACAGATACGCAGTATTTT
cdr3_aa: CASSLGLAGGLTDTQYF
d_call: TRBD2
clone_size: NA
v_call: TRBV5-5
j_call: TRBJ2-3

cdr3_nt: TGTGCCAGCAGCGTAGCATCAGGGTCCGGGGAGCTGTTTTTT
cdr3_aa: CASSVASGSGELFF
d_call: NA
clone_size: NA
v_call: TRBV9
j_call: TRBJ2-2

cdr3_nt: TGCGCCAGCAGCAGGGACACCTTGGGGAACACTGAAGCTTTCTTT
cdr3_aa: CASSRDTLGNTEAFF
d_call: NA
clone_size: NA
v_call: TRBV5-1
j_call: TRBJ1-1